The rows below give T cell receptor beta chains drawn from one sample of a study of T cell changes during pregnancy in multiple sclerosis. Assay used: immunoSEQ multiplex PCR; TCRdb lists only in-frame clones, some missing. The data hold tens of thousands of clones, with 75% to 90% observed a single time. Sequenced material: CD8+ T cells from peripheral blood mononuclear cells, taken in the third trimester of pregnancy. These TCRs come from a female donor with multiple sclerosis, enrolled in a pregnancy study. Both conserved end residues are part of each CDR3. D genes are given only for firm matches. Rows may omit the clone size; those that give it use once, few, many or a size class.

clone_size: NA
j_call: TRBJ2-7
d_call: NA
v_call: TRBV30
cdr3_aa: CAWRSTNPASYEQYF
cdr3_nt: TGTGCCTGGCGCTCCACCAATCCCGCGAGCTACGAGCAGTACTTC

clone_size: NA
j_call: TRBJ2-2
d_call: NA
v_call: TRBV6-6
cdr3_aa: CASSPREYTGELFF
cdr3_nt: TGTGCCAGCAGTCCACGGGAGTATACCGGGGAGCTGTTTTTT

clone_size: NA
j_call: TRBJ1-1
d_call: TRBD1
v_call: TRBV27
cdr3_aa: CASSSTTGGRAENTEAFF
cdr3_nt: TGTGCCAGCAGTTCAACGACAGGGGGCCGCGCCGAGAACACTGAAGCTTTCTTT

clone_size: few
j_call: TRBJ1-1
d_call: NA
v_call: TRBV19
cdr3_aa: CASSIGPMNTEAFF
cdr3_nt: TGTGCCAGTAGTATAGGTCCTATGAACACTGAAGCTTTCTTT

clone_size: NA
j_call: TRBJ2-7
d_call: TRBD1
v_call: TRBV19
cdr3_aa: CASSIERGRPYEQYF
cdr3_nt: TGTGCCAGTAGTATAGAAAGGGGGCGACCCTACGAGCAGTACTTC

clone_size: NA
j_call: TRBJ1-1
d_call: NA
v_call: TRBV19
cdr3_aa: CASSPRMNTEAFF
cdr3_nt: TGTGCCAGTAGCCCGCGGATGAACACTGAAGCTTTCTTT

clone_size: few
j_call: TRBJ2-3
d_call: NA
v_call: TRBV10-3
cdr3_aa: CAIRLSPRGAQYF
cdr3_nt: TGTGCCATCAGGTTAAGTCCCCGGGGAGCGCAGTATTTT

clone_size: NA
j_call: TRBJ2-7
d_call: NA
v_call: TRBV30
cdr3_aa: CAWDDNSIEQYF
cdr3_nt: TGTGCCTGGGACGACAACTCCATCGAGCAGTACTTC

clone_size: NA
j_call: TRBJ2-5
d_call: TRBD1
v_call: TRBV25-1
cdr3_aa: CASGTGGGETQYF
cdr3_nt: TGTGCCAGCGGGACAGGGGGCGGCGAGACCCAGTACTTC

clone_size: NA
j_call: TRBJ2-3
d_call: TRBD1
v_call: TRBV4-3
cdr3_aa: CASSQDWGKTGLGDTQYF
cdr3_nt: TGCGCCAGCAGCCAAGACTGGGGAAAGACAGGGTTGGGCGATACGCAGTATTTT

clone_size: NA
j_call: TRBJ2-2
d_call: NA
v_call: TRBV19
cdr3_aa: CASYQGYPGELFF
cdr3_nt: TGTGCCAGTTACCAGGGGTACCCCGGGGAGCTGTTTTTT

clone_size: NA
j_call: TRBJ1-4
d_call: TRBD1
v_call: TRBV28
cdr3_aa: CASITGTGDEKLFF
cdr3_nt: TGTGCCAGCATAACCGGGACAGGGGATGAAAAACTGTTTTTT

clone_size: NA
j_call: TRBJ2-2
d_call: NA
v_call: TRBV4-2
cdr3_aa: CASSQDRAPRGRLYNTGELFF
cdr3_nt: TGTGCCAGCAGCCAAGATAGGGCCCCGCGGGGGCGACTTTATAACACCGGGGAGCTGTTTTTT

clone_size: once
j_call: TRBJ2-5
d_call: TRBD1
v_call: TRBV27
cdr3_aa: CASSWGTGAGETQYF
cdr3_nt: TGTGCCAGCAGTTGGGGGACAGGGGCGGGAGAGACCCAGTACTTC

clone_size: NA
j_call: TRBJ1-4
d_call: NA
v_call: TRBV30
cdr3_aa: CAWSITATNEKLFF
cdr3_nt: TGTGCCTGGAGTATCACGGCAACTAATGAAAAACTGTTTTTT

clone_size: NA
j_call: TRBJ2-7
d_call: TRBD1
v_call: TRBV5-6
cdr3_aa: CASSLETGEQYF
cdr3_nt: TGTGCCAGCAGCTTGGAGACAGGGGAGCAGTACTTC

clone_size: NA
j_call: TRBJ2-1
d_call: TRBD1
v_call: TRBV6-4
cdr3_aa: CASSSKGTEPSNEQFF
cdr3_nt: TGTGCCAGCAGTTCTAAAGGGACAGAACCTAGCAATGAGCAGTTCTTC

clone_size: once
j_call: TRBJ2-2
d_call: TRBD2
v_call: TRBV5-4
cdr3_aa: CASSLGLAGNSGELFF
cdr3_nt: TGTGCCAGCAGCCTGGGACTAGCGGGAAATTCCGGGGAGCTGTTTTTT

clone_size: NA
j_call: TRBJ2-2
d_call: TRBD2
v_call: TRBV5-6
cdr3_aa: CASSLALAGGTGELFF
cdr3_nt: TGTGCCAGCAGCTTGGCCCTAGCGGGGGGTACCGGGGAGCTGTTTTTT

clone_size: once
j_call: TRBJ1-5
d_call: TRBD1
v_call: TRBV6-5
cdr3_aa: CASRLTGTDQPQHF
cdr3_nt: TGTGCCAGCAGACTGACAGGGACCGATCAGCCCCAGCATTTT

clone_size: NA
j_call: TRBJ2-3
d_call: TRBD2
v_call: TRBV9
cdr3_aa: CASSVSAGGPDTQYF
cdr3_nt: TGTGCCAGCAGCGTCTCAGCGGGGGGCCCAGATACGCAGTATTTT

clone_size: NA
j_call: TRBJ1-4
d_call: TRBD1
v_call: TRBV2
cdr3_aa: CASSASWTGLEKLFF
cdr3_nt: TGTGCCAGCAGTGCTTCCTGGACAGGGTTGGAAAAACTGTTTTTT

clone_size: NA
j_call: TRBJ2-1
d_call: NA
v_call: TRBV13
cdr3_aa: CASSTARGNEQFF
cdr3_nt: TGTGCCAGCAGCACCGCCCGGGGCAATGAGCAGTTCTTC

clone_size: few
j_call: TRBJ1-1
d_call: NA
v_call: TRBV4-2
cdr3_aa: CASSQVGVTEAFF
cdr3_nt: TGTGCCAGCAGCCAAGTAGGGGTGACTGAAGCTTTCTTT

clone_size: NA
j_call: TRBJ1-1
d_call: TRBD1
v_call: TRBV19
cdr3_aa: CASRSLGQGADTEAFF
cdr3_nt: TGTGCCAGTAGGTCCCTCGGTCAGGGGGCTGACACTGAAGCTTTCTTT

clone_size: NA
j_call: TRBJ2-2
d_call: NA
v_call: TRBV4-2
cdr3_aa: CASSHGSGELFF
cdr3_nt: TGTGCCAGCAGCCACGGGTCCGGGGAGCTGTTTTTT

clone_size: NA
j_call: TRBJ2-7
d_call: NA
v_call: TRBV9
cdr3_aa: CASSVGGGFDEQYF
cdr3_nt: TGTGCCAGCAGCGTAGGTGGGGGGTTCGACGAGCAGTACTTC